This T cell receptor beta chain was sequenced for a study of cytomegalovirus exposure and HLA in healthy donors. General observations from the study: In the roughly 110 validation repertoires, approximately 93% of cluster scores exceeded 0, per a later analysis. The study designated 150 or so TCR beta chains cytomegalovirus-associated.

Sequencing used immunoSEQ multiplex PCR; TCRdb keeps in-frame clones, though not all of them. The sample consists of approximately 120,000 clones, about nine tenths of them appearing once. With respect to this clone: Its antigen is still unknown.

Losses at the gene ends were 5 bases for V and 1 base for J; bases not matched to a gene: 10. CDR3 length: 16 amino acids. Germline V gives CDR1 MDHEN, CDR2 SYDVKM. The TCR was taken from a woman aged 18-30 years in good health and CMV-seronegative. The chain is built from TRBV28 and TRBJ1-1; the match to TRBD1 covers 7 bases. Material: PBMCs. The chain's CDR3 is CASSPPRQGRNTEAFF. The CDR3 nucleotides are TGTGCCAGCAGTCCCCCTCGACAGGGTAGGAACACTGAAGCTTTCTTT.